The 3 T cell receptor beta chains below all came from one sample that was sequenced in a study of cytomegalovirus exposure and HLA in healthy donors. PCR used 60 Vbeta primers and 13 Jbeta primers. This table comes from immunoSEQ multiplex PCR, and its TCRdb copy is limited to in-frame clones, with some not included. Of about 120,000 clones detected, nearly 80% appear once; the ten largest clones hold 3% to 4%. Input material: PBMCs. These receptors all come from a young woman in good health and CMV-seropositive.

The gene calls are TRBV2 and TRBJ2-3; 14 nucleotides match TRBD2. The CDR3 is 16 amino acids. Germline lookup yields CDR1 SNHLY and CDR2 FYNNEI. The ends lost 6 bases at V and 4 bases at J; junction bases unmatched: 6. The CDR3 reads CASSAGTSGGPDTQYF. In DNA, the CDR3 is TGTGCCAGCAGCGCCGGGACTAGCGGGGGCCCAGATACGCAGTATTTT.

A single count supports this clone. The chain employs TRBV30 and TRBJ1-5; TRBD1 aligns across 7 bases. Germline-derived CDR1 and CDR2 are GTSNPN and SVGIG (reference sequence). The CDR3 contains 13 residues. Germline trimming cut 2 bases from V and 2 bases from J; bases unmatched to any gene: 0. The CDR3 DNA reads as TGTGCCTGGAGTACAGGGGGCAATCAGCCCCAGCATTTT. This encodes CAWSTGGNQPQHF.

This chain joins TRBV6-5 and TRBJ1-5; D remains unclear. This CDR3 region has 13 residues. Germline V lookup: CDR1 MNHEY, CDR2 SVGAGI. V was clipped by 0 bases and J by 4 bases, with 4 bases between them. This chain's CDR3 is CASSYSSNQPQHF. The CDR3 coding sequence is TGTGCCAGCAGTTACTCGTCTAATCAGCCCCAGCATTTT.